One and the same sample provided the 8 T cell receptor beta chains below, sequenced in a study of cytomegalovirus exposure and HLA in healthy donors. Primers included in the PCR were 60 Vbeta and 13 Jbeta primers. Clones were sequenced by immunoSEQ multiplex PCR, and TCRdb holds only the in-frame ones, with some missing. The sample lists roughly 200,000 clones, 80% to 90% occurring once. The sequenced material came from PBMCs. These TCRs come from a man aged 30 to 39 in good health and CMV-seronegative.

The rearrangement uses TRBV11-2 and TRBJ2-3; no definite D call. Trimming took off 4 bases at V and 4 bases at J, with 3 bases between the two ends. Germline V gene lookup returns CDR1 SGHAT and CDR2 FQNNGV. The CDR3 covers 11 residues. CDR3 amino acids: CASSSADTQYF. The CDR3 DNA is TGTGCCAGCAGCTCGGCAGATACGCAGTATTTT.

The chain couples TRBV28 to TRBJ2-2; D is possibly TRBD1 (6 bases). The V gene lost 7 bases and the J gene lost 6 bases, with 15 bases spanning the gap. CDR1 is MDHEN and CDR2 is SYDVKM in the germline V gene. The length of the CDR3 is 14 residues. CDR3: CASMLGAVPGELFF. As DNA, the CDR3 is TGTGCCAGCATGCTGGGGGCGGTCCCCGGGGAGCTGTTTTTT. Based on the CDR3 plus reference TRBV28 and TRBJ2-2, the full variable domain is DVKVTQSSRYLVKRTGEKVFLECVQDMDHENMFWYRQDPGLGLRLIYFSYDVKMKEKGDIPEGYSVSREKKERFSLILESASTNQTSMYLCASMLGAVPGELFFGEGSRLTVL.

The chain links TRBV5-1 to TRBJ2-3, with a tentative D call TRBD2 (5 bases). Germline V gives CDR1 SGHRS, CDR2 YFSETQ. V was clipped by 6 bases and J by 6 bases, with 20 bases between them. The CDR3 has 15 amino acids. CDR3 DNA: TGCGCCAGCACCAATTCTCGGGGTGGCGCCGATACGCAGTATTTT. Protein: CASTNSRGGADTQYF.

CDR3 loop: CASSQDARSDEQYF. The CDR3 region has the DNA TGCGCCAGCAGCCAAGACGCTAGGTCGGACGAGCAGTACTTC. This chain uses TRBV4-1 with TRBJ2-7, with D hard to call. This CDR3 region has 14 residues. The V gene lost 0 bases and the J gene lost 5 bases, with 11 bases spanning the gap. CDR1 is MGHRA, CDR2 YSYEKL, per germline.

Comment on this clone: Compared with germline, one end of the junction differs, possibly owing to a read error. The chain employs TRBV10-3 and TRBJ1-1; D remains unclear. This CDR3 has 13 amino acids. The germline gives CDR1 ENHRY, CDR2 SYGVKD. The CDR3 loop is CAISKDGNAEAFF. CDR3 bases: TGTGCCATCAGCAAGGACGGGAACGCTGAAGCTTTCTTT.

The chain combines TRBV2 with TRBJ1-1; the D is unclear. Germline CDR1 reads SNHLY; CDR2 reads FYNNEI. The CDR3 is 11 residues long. V lost 5 bases to trimming and J lost 5 bases, with 6 bases between them. CDR3 sequence: CASSSGTEAFF. The CDR3 nucleotides are TGTGCCAGCAGTTCGGGGACTGAAGCTTTCTTT. The whole variable domain, filled in from reference TRBV2 and TRBJ1-1, reads EPEVTQTPSHQVTQMGQEVILRCVPISNHLYFYWYRQILGQKVEFLVSFYNNEISEKSEIFDDQFSVERPDGSNFTLKIRSTKLEDSAMYFCASSSGTEAFFGQGTRLTVV.

The chain recombines TRBV6-5 with TRBJ2-1, with a possible D match to TRBD2 (7 bases). Per the germline V gene, CDR1 is MNHEY and CDR2 is SVGAGI. The germline V and J ends were trimmed by 4 bases and 7 bases, with 17 bases remaining between them. The CDR3 loop spans 15 amino acids. CDR3 amino acids: CASSSEGGPLNEQFF. The CDR3 DNA reads TGTGCCAGCAGTTCGGAGGGGGGGCCTCTGAATGAGCAGTTCTTC.

The chain carries TRBV9 and TRBJ1-6; no clear D. Germline-derived CDR1 and CDR2 are SGDLS and YYNGEE. V shed 0 bases and J shed 13 bases, with 20 bases lying between them. The CDR3 has 16 amino acids. CDR3 sequence reads: CASSVASGPGERPLHF. Written as DNA, the CDR3 is TGTGCCAGCAGCGTAGCCAGCGGACCCGGCGAGCGGCCCCTCCACTTT.